This T cell receptor beta chain was sequenced during a study of Graves' ophthalmopathy and Graves' hyperthyroidism. This CDR3 has 14 amino acids. CDR1 and CDR2 (germline): SGHRS, YFSETQ. V lost 0 bases, J lost 6 bases, and 9 bases lay in between. Concerning this clonotype itself: The antigen is unknown.

Patients were excluded if they had other autoimmune diseases or uncontrolled infections, and likewise if pregnancy or lactation applied. PBMCs were isolated from a 10 ml sample of fresh peripheral blood. The authors amplified TCR beta CDR3 regions, and they did so from RNA transcripts for repertoire sequencing. The workflow started with a first-round RT-PCR run with HTBI primers and then moved on to a second-round multiplex PCR. MiXCR was run by TCRdb on the multiplex PCR reads, yielding one entry per CDR3 protein. The table shows around 670,000 distinct CDR3 sequences, with around 40% occurring only once. Study results and limitations: Most expanded clonotypes in thyroid above 0.001 frequency also showed up in blood.

Sequencing was performed on peripheral blood. This TCR came from an adult man with Graves' ophthalmopathy. The J gene is TRBJ2-2, the V gene TRBV5-1, with D possibly TRBD1 on 5 matching bases. CDR3 DNA: TGCGCCAGCAGCTTGGCGCAGGGATCCGGGGAGCTGTTTTTT. Residues: CASSLAQGSGELFF.